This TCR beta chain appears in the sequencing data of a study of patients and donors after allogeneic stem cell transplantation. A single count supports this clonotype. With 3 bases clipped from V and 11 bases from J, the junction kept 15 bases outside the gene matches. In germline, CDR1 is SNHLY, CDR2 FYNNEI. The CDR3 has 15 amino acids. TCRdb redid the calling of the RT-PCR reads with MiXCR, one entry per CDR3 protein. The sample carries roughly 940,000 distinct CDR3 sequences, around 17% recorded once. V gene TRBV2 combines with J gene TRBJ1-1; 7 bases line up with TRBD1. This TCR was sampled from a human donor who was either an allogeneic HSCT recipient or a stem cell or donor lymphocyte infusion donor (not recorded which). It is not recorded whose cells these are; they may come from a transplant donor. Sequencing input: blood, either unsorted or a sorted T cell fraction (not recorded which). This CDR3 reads CASSDEAGGRGGAFF. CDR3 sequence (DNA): TGTGCCAGCAGTGATGAGGCAGGGGGTAGAGGGGGGGCTTTCTTT.